The present TCR beta chain was sequenced within a study of identical twins. Study results and caveats: The more abundant beta clonotypes in cord blood had fewer insertions, and memory repertoires did not show this.

With 2 bases removed from V and 6 bases from J, the gap between germline ends came to 24 bases. CDR3 length: 17 amino acids. Germline values: CDR1 SGHRS, CDR2 YFSETQ. TCRdb recomputed calls from the 5' RACE reads with MiXCR, one row per CDR3 protein. The repertoire holds about 520,000 distinct CDR3 sequences, with 22% as singletons. This clonotype was seen more than once but under ten times. No antigen is known for it. The same data also contributed to another study, on T cells expressing NK-cell markers. From that paper: One of eight sequenced donors was HCMV-seronegative; the other seven were seropositive. The use of an anti-gamma-delta TCR antibody, which was added in several experiments, restricted sorting to T cells expressing alpha-beta TCR. A few of the donors also had these clonotypes leading their CD3+CD56-NKG2C+ fraction.

This clonotype was sampled from a woman aged 18-30 years in good health. The chain joins TRBV5-1 to TRBJ2-7, with D possibly being TRBD2 (6 bases). The material sequenced was CD4+ T cells sorted from blood. For the CDR3, the DNA is TGCGCCAGCAGCTTAGGGATCCGGGGGTTCGAGAAAGGCGAGCAGTACTTC. Protein sequence: CASSLGIRGFEKGEQYF.